Listed below are T cell receptor beta chains from one sample, sequenced in a study of CD8+CD57+ T cells in acquired aplastic anemia. From the reads, TCRdb called clonotypes with MiXCR, one entry per CDR3 protein. Of fewer than 250,000 distinct CDR3 sequences in the sample, about half were seen once. The sequencing input was sorted CD4+, CD8+, or CD8+CD57+ T cells (not recorded which) from PBMCs. All receptors derive from a human donor with aplastic anemia. Each CDR3 is given with its conserved first and last residue. The order of the fields is clone size, V gene, CDR3 protein. Clone size is not always given. Where it is, it says once, few, many or a class for expanded clones.

abundance: few; v_gene: TRBV27; CDR3aa: CASSFQTGNTGELFF
abundance: .; v_gene: TRBV10-3; CDR3aa: CAIRGNYEQYF
abundance: few; v_gene: TRBV5-1; CDR3aa: CASSPGDRQKETQYF
abundance: many; v_gene: TRBV19; CDR3aa: CASSTLPGYEQYF
abundance: .; v_gene: TRBV25-1; CDR3aa: CASSEDTQNQPQHF
abundance: .; v_gene: TRBV20-1; CDR3aa: CSAAPGQLTVSPLHF
abundance: many; v_gene: TRBV19; CDR3aa: CASSLTVDLETQYF
abundance: .; v_gene: TRBV24-1; CDR3aa: CATSDLRIRDLLCYSNQPQHF
abundance: few; v_gene: TRBV28; CDR3aa: CASSSSGGALLSEQYF
abundance: many; v_gene: TRBV19; CDR3aa: CASSIVGGETQYF
abundance: few; v_gene: TRBV19; CDR3aa: CASSIAAGEGSGYTF
abundance: many; v_gene: TRBV4-1; CDR3aa: CASSQERGSGGAGETQYF
abundance: .; v_gene: TRBV19; CDR3aa: CASRQRGGNQPQHF
abundance: .; v_gene: TRBV2; CDR3aa: CASRISPEIFTDTQYF
abundance: .; v_gene: TRBV19; CDR3aa: CASSIRDSQPTYEQYF
abundance: .; v_gene: TRBV10-3; CDR3aa: CAIRGTGRGQPQHF
abundance: few; v_gene: TRBV7-8; CDR3aa: CASSPLAGGSTDTQYF
abundance: many; v_gene: TRBV5-6; CDR3aa: CASSQRATSNQPQHF
abundance: .; v_gene: TRBV10-3; CDR3aa: CAISESRSGTGDNEQFF
abundance: .; v_gene: TRBV19; CDR3aa: CASAWGTEAFF
abundance: .; v_gene: TRBV6-5; CDR3aa: CASSWGGGFGANVLTF
abundance: many; v_gene: TRBV6-5; CDR3aa: CASSSPLGSSYEQYF
abundance: .; v_gene: TRBV7-3; CDR3aa: CASSFLADNSPLHF
abundance: .; v_gene: TRBV20-1; CDR3aa: CSARVPAGGQETQYF
abundance: many; v_gene: TRBV5-1; CDR3aa: CASSLGPSGETNEKLFF
abundance: many; v_gene: TRBV2; CDR3aa: CASASYGGAVTGELFF
abundance: .; v_gene: TRBV2; CDR3aa: CASSESQGAPGYTF
abundance: .; v_gene: TRBV6-4; CDR3aa: CASSQGVISGGHGYTF
abundance: .; v_gene: TRBV7-9; CDR3aa: CASSLVPINYEQYF
abundance: many; v_gene: TRBV20-1; CDR3aa: CSAPGGGGRTYTDTQYF
abundance: .; v_gene: TRBV19; CDR3aa: CASSQQGANYGYTF
abundance: many; v_gene: TRBV7-3; CDR3aa: CASSPGPTTTNEKLFF
abundance: many; v_gene: TRBV20-1; CDR3aa: CSGRQGSEVDYNSPLHF
abundance: many; v_gene: TRBV5-6; CDR3aa: CASSLDLGSYNSPLHF
abundance: many; v_gene: TRBV5-1; CDR3aa: CASSRWTSGGATDTQYF
abundance: few; v_gene: TRBV29-1; CDR3aa: CSVEAGDPYEQYF
abundance: many; v_gene: TRBV7-2; CDR3aa: CATPGRDNVSPLHF
abundance: .; v_gene: TRBV7-2; CDR3aa: CASRIPTGGENTEAFF
abundance: few; v_gene: TRBV2; CDR3aa: CASLPWQGTDTQYF
abundance: once; v_gene: TRBV7-9; CDR3aa: CASSPLGNTGELFF
abundance: .; v_gene: TRBV7-2; CDR3aa: CASSLGQGSYEQFF
abundance: .; v_gene: TRBV2; CDR3aa: CASSRGQGFNQPQHF
abundance: .; v_gene: TRBV2; CDR3aa: CASSLNRTQSGNTIYF
abundance: once; v_gene: TRBV10-3; CDR3aa: CAISDGTDQETQYF